This TCR beta chain was retrieved from a study of technical replicates of blood from a handful of donors. This clone was seen just once. Repertoires were generated with immunoSEQ multiplex PCR, while TCRdb's copy carries only in-frame clones and drops some. The sample holds roughly 72,000 clones, 96% seen once. The CDR3 totals 13 residues. Trimming cost V 3 bases and J 1 base, with 9 bases left between them. CDR1 and CDR2 from the germline V gene are GTSNPN and SVGIG (reference sequence). The receptor was derived from a human donor in good health. The J gene is TRBJ1-1, the V gene TRBV30; D is ambiguous. Specimen: T cells isolated from PBMCs. The CDR3 sequence: CAWSARGNTEAFF. The CDR3 DNA reads as TGTGCCTGGAGCGCACGGGGGAACACTGAAGCTTTCTTT.